The clone carrying this TCR beta chain was counted a few times. Germline V gene sequence: CDR1 SGHRS, CDR2 YFSETQ. V lost 1 base and J 6 bases, leaving 20 bases between the germline ends. This CDR3 is built from 17 residues. The record originates from a study of blood T cell repertoires in COVID-19. About the research overall: Donors in the United States, Italy and Spain gave samples during acute or convalescent COVID-19. PBMCs, B-cell-depleted T cells, or T cells provided the cDNA or gDNA that made up the material.

As handled by the study authors: Nucleated cell counts were estimated from reference gene primer amplification. Sequenced by immunoSEQ multiplex PCR; TCRdb stores in-frame clones only, minus some. The V and J calls and clone size come from that table; D and trimming were worked out from the DNA. Here the sample spans about 190,000 clones, less than 80% being singletons. This chain joins TRBV5-1 and TRBJ2-1, with a tentative D call TRBD2 (6 bases). Source material: peripheral blood. The TCR comes from a middle-aged man who had recovered from COVID-19. CDR3 in DNA: TGCGCCAGCAGCTTGCAGGGCGGCGGGGCAAATGGCAATGAGCAGTTCTTC. Its protein is CASSLQGGGANGNEQFF. The whole variable domain, filled in from reference TRBV5-1 and TRBJ2-1, reads KAGVTQTPRYLIKTRGQQVTLSCSPISGHRSVSWYQQTPGQGLQFLFEYFSETQRNKGNFPGRFSGRQFSNSRSEMNVSTLELGDSALYLCASSLQGGGANGNEQFFGPGTRLTVL.